This T cell receptor beta chain was recorded in a study of PD-1 blockade in classical Hodgkin lymphoma. Every patient had relapsed following autologous stem cell transplantation, and cohorts differed in brentuximab vedotin exposure. Magnetic negative selection of thawed PBMCs was the method by which CD4+ T cells were purified. The germline gives CDR1 KGHSH, CDR2 LQKENI. V trimming: 7 bases; J trimming: 2 bases; junction bases outside the gene matches: 4. The CDR3 is 13 amino acids. In its sample, this clone was seen once. Assay: immunoSEQ multiplex PCR; the TCRdb copy retains only in-frame clones and omits some. The table lists 15,000 to 20,000 clones, around 85% of them singletons.

The TCR sequence derives from a human donor with classical Hodgkin lymphoma. This rearrangement joins TRBV18 to TRBJ2-5, with TRBD1 matching over 7 bases. The sequencing here drew on CD4+ T cells from blood, taken at baseline. The CDR3, as DNA: TGTGCCAGCTGCGGACAGGCGCAAGAGACCCAGTACTTC. This codes for CASCGQAQETQYF.